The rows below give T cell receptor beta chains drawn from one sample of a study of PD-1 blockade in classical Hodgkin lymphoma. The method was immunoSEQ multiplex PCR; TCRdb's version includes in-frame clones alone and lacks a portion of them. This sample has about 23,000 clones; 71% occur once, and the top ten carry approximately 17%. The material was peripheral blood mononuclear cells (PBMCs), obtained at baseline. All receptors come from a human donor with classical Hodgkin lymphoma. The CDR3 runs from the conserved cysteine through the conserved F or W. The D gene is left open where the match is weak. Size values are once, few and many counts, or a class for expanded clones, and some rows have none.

TGTGCCAGCAGCGTAAATCCGGGGGGGACTCTAAACACCGGGGAGCTGTTTTTT,CASSVNPGGTLNTGELFF,-,TRBJ2-2,TRBD2,TRBV9
TGTGCCAGTAGTATCTTGGGGGGGACTGAAGCTTTCTTT,CASSILGGTEAFF,-,TRBJ1-1,-,TRBV19
TGTGCCAGCAGTTTAAGGACGGCTTCAGGGAATGAGCAGTTCTTC,CASSLRTASGNEQFF,-,TRBJ2-1,-,TRBV27
TGTGCCAGCAGCTTAGTGGCACACTATGGCTACACCTTC,CASSLVAHYGYTF,-,TRBJ1-2,-,TRBV11-2
TGTGCCAGTAGTCCCCGGGACAGGGGACATATTGGGGCTTTCTTT,CASSPRDRGHIGAFF,once,TRBJ1-1,TRBD1,TRBV19
TGCGCCAGCAGCTTGGTGTCCGCACAGGGCACTGAAGCTTTCTTT,CASSLVSAQGTEAFF,once,TRBJ1-1,-,TRBV5-1
TGTGCCATCAGTGCAGTAGGCAATCAGCCCCAGCATTTT,CAISAVGNQPQHF,-,TRBJ1-5,-,TRBV6-1
TGTGCCAGTAGTACCGTCCGAGGCCAAGGGTTCTTAAATGAAAAACTGTTTTTT,CASSTVRGQGFLNEKLFF,once,TRBJ1-4,-,TRBV19
TGTGCCAGCAGTTTACTCCGGGAGGACTACGAGCAGTACTTC,CASSLLREDYEQYF,-,TRBJ2-7,TRBD2,TRBV27
TGTGCCAGCACCCAGGGGCGGGGTGCAACCGGGGAGCTGTTTTTT,CASTQGRGATGELFF,once,TRBJ2-2,-,TRBV9
TGTGCCAGCAGCATGGGTTTCGGTCAGCCCCAGCATTTT,CASSMGFGQPQHF,-,TRBJ1-5,-,TRBV7-2
TGTGCCACCAGCAGAGAGGGCAGTACGGGACTAACCCAAACGCAGTATTTT,CATSREGSTGLTQTQYF,-,TRBJ2-3,TRBD2,TRBV15
TGCAGCGTTGAAGGTGCCGGGGGGGACTCCGGCCAAGAGACCCAGTACTTC,CSVEGAGGDSGQETQYF,-,TRBJ2-5,TRBD2,TRBV29-1
TGTGCCAGCAGTTCGAGCGGACTGACGGGGATCTACGAGCAGTACTTC,CASSSSGLTGIYEQYF,-,TRBJ2-7,-,TRBV25-1
TGTGCCAGCAGTATGAACACTGAAGCTTTCTTT,CASSMNTEAFF,-,TRBJ1-1,-,TRBV28
TGTGCCAGCAGCCCGGCGGGGTGGGATACGCAGTATTTT,CASSPAGWDTQYF,-,TRBJ2-3,-,TRBV6-6
TGTGCCAGCAGTGAAGAGCGGGCCCAGCATTTT,CASSEERAQHF,-,TRBJ1-5,-,TRBV6-1
TGTGCCAGCAGCTTAAACGCAGGGTCGAGACAGGCAGATACGCAGTATTTT,CASSLNAGSRQADTQYF,-,TRBJ2-3,-,TRBV7-2
TGCGCCAGCAGCCGGATCCCGACAGGCCAAGAGACCCAGTACTTC,CASSRIPTGQETQYF,-,TRBJ2-5,-,TRBV5-1
TGCGCCAGCAGCCGAGCGGGAGTCGAGACCCAGTACTTC,CASSRAGVETQYF,few,TRBJ2-5,TRBD2,TRBV4-1
TGTGCCAGCAAGGGACAGTATAATGAAAAACTGTTTTTT,CASKGQYNEKLFF,-,TRBJ1-4,TRBD1,TRBV2
TGTGCCAGCAGCCCTAGATTCGAAGCTTTCTTT,CASSPRFEAFF,-,TRBJ1-1,-,TRBV7-2
TGTGCCAGCAGTGAACTAGCGGCTAGCACAGATACGCAGTATTTT,CASSELAASTDTQYF,few,TRBJ2-3,TRBD2,TRBV6-4
TGCGCCAGCAGCCCCAGACCGGGGGGCTACACCTTC,CASSPRPGGYTF,-,TRBJ1-2,-,TRBV4-1
TGTGCCAGCAGCTTAGTGGTCGAGGGCTACACCTTC,CASSLVVEGYTF,-,TRBJ1-2,-,TRBV5-4
TGTGCCAGTAGTCGACAGGGACCGAGCAATCAGCCCCAGCATTTT,CASSRQGPSNQPQHF,few,TRBJ1-5,TRBD1,TRBV19